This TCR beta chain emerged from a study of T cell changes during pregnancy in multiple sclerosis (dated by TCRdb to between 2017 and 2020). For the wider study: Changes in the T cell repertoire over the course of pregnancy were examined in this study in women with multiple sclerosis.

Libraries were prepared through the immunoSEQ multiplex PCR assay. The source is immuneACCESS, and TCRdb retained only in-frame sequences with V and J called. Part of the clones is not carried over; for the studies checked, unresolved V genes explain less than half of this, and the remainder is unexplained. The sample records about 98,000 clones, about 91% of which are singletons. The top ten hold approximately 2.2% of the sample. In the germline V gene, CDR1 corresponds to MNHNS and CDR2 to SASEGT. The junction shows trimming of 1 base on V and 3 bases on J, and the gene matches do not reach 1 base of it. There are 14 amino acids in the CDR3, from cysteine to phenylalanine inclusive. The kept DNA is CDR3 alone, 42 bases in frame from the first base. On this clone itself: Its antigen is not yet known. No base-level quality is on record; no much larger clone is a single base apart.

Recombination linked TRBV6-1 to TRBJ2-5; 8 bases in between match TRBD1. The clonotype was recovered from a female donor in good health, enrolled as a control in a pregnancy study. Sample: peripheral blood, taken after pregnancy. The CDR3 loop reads CASSEGTGKETQYF. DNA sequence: TGTGCCAGCAGTGAAGGGACAGGGAAAGAGACCCAGTACTTC.